This T cell receptor beta chain stems from a study of persistence of HIV-infected CD4 T cells. On this clone itself: Its target is unknown.

The libraries were made with immunoSEQ version 4 in survey mode. Assay: immunoSEQ multiplex PCR; the TCRdb copy retains only in-frame clones and omits some. The sample lists approximately 12,000 clones, about 72% occurring once. Stimulation used around 10 ug/mL lysate from CMV-infected fibroblasts. Sorting of responding CD4+ T cells relied on upregulated CD40 ligand together with CD69. The source material was CD4+ T cells sorted from PBMCs after roughly 20-hour stimulation, sampled from a patient who received antiretroviral therapy. This receptor was taken from an adult man with HIV who was CMV-seropositive.

Here the CDR3 DNA reads TGTGCCACCTCGGGGGCAACAGATACGCAGTATTTT. Translating gives CATSGATDTQYF. The chain combines TRBV24-1 with TRBJ2-3, with D perhaps TRBD1 or TRBD2 (6 bases each). The CDR3 runs to 12 residues. The V end was cut by 9 bases, the J end by 3 bases, with 9 bases between. Germline loops: CDR1 KGHDR, CDR2 SFDVKD.